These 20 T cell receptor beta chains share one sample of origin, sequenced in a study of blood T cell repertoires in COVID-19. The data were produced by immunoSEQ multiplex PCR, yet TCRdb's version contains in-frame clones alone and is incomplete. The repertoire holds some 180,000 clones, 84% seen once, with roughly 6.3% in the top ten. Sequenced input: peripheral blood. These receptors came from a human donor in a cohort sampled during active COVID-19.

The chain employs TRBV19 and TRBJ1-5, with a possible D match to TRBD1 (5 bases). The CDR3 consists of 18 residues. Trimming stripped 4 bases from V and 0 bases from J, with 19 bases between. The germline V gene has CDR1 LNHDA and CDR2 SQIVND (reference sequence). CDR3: CASSTPGGDFYSNQPQHF. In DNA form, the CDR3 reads TGTGCCAGTAGTACTCCGGGAGGGGATTTTTATAGCAATCAGCCCCAGCATTTT. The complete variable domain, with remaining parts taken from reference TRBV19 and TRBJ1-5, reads DGGITQSPKYLFRKEGQNVTLSCEQNLNHDAMYWYRQDPGQGLRLIYYSQIVNDFQKGDIAEGYSVSREKKESFPLTVTSAQKNPTAFYLCASSTPGGDFYSNQPQHFGDGTRLSIL.

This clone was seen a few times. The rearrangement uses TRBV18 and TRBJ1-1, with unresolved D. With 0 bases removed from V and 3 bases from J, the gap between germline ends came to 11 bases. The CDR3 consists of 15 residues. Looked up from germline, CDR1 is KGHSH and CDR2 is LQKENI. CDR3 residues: CASSPPGGGDTEAFF. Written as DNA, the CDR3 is TGTGCCAGCTCACCACCGGGAGGTGGGGACACTGAAGCTTTCTTT.

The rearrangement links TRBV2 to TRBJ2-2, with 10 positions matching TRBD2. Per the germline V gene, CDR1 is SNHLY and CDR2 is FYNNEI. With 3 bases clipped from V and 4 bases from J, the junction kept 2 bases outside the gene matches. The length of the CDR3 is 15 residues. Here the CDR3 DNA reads TGTGCCAGCAGTGAGATAGCGGGGGGCACCGGGGAGCTGTTTTTT. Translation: CASSEIAGGTGELFF.

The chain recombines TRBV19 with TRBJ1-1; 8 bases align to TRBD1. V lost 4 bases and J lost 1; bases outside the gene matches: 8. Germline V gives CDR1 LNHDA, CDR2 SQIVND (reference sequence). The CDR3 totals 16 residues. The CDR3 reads CASSTRTGRENTEAFF. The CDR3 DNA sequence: TGTGCCAGTAGTACAAGGACAGGGAGGGAGAACACTGAAGCTTTCTTT. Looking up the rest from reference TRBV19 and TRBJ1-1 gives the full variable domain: DGGITQSPKYLFRKEGQNVTLSCEQNLNHDAMYWYRQDPGQGLRLIYYSQIVNDFQKGDIAEGYSVSREKKESFPLTVTSAQKNPTAFYLCASSTRTGRENTEAFFGQGTRLTVV.

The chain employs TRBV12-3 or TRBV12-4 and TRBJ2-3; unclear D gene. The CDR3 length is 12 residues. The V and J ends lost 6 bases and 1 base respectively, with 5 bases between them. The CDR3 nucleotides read TGTGCCAGCAGCGTCCGCACAGATACGCAGTATTTT. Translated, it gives CASSVRTDTQYF.

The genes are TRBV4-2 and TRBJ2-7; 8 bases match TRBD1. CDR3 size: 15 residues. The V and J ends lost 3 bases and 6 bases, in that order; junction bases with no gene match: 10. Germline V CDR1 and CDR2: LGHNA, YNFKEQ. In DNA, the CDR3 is TGTGCCAGCAGCCAGGAGGTACCCGACAGGGGCGAGCAGTACTTC. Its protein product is CASSQEVPDRGEQYF.

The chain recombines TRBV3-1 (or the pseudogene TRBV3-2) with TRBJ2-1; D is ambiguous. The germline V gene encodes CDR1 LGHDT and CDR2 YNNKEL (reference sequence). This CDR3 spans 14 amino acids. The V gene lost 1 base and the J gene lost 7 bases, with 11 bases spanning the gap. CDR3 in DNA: TGTGCCAGCAGCCAAGTGAGTCAGACTAATGAGCAGTTCTTC. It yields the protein CASSQVSQTNEQFF.

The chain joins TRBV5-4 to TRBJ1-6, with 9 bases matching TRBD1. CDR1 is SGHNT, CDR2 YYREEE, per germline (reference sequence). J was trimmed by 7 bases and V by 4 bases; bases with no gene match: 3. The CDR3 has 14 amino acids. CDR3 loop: CASSRDRANSPLHF. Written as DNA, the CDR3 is TGTGCCAGCAGCCGGGACAGGGCCAATTCACCCCTCCACTTT.

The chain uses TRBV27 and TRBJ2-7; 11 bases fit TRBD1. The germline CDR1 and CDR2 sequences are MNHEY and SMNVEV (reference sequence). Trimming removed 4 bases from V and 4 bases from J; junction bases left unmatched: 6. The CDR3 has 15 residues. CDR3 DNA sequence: TGTGCCAGCAGTTATAGGACAGGGGGCGTTTACGAGCAGTACTTC. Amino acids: CASSYRTGGVYEQYF.

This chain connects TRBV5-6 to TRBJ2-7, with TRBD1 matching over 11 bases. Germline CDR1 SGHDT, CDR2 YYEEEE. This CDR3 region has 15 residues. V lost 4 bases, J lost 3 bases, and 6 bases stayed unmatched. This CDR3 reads CASSIGTGGNYEQYF. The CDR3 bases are TGTGCCAGCAGCATAGGGACAGGGGGGAACTACGAGCAGTACTTC.

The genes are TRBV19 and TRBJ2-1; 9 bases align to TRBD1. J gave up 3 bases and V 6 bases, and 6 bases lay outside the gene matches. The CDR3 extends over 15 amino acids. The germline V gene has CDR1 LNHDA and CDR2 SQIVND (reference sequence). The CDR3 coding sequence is TGTGCCAGTAGCGCGGACAGGGGTAGCTACAATGAGCAGTTCTTC. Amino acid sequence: CASSADRGSYNEQFF.

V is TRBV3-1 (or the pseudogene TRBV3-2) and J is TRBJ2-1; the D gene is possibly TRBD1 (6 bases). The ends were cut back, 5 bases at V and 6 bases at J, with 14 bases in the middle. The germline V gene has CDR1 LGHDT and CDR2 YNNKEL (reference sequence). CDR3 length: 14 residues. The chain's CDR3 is CASSERTAANEQFF. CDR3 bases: TGTGCCAGCAGCGAGCGGACAGCGGCCAATGAGCAGTTCTTC.

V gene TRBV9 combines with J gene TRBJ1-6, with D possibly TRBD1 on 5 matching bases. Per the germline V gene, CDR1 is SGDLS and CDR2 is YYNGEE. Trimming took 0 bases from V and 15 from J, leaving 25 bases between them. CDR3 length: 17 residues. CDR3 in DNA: TGTGCCAGCAGCGTAGCGGGGGGAGGTCAACAAAATCACGTCCTCCACTTT. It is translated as CASSVAGGGQQNHVLHF. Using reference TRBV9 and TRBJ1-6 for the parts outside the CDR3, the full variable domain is DSGVTQTPKHLITATGQRVTLRCSPRSGDLSVYWYQQSLDQGLQFLIQYYNGEERAKGNILERFSAQQFPDLHSELNLSSLELGDSALYFCASSVAGGGQQNHVLHFGNGTRLTVT.

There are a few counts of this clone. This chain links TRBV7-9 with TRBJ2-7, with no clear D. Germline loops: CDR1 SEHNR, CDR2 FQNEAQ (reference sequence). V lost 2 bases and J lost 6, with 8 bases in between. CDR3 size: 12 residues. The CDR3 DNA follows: TGTGCCAGCAGCTTAACGGGTTTCGAGCAGTACTTC. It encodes CASSLTGFEQYF.

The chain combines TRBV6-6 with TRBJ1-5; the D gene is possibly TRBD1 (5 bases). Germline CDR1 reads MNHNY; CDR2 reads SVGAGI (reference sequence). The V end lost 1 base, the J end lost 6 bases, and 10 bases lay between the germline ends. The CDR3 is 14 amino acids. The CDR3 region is CASSYLAGPQPQHF. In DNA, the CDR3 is TGTGCCAGCAGTTACTTGGCAGGGCCTCAGCCCCAGCATTTT.

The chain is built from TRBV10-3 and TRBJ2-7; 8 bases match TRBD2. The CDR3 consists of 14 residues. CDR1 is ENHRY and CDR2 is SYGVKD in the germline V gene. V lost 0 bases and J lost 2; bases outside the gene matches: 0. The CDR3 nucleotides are TGTGCCATCAGTGAGTCTAGCGGGGCCTACGAGCAGTACTTC. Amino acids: CAISESSGAYEQYF.

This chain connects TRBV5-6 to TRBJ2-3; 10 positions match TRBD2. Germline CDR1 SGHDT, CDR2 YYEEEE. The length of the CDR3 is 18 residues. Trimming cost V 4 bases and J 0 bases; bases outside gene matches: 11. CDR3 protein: CASSPVAGGRSSTDTQYF. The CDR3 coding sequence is TGTGCCAGCAGCCCAGTAGCGGGGGGCAGGTCTAGCACAGATACGCAGTATTTT.

DNA for the CDR3: TGTGCCAGTAGTTTCTCGACAGCCCAAGAGACCCAGTACTTC. Residues: CASSFSTAQETQYF. This chain connects TRBV19 to TRBJ2-5; TRBD1 might be the D (5 bases). The CDR3 is made up of 14 amino acids. V lost 5 bases to trimming and J lost 1 base, with 11 bases between them. CDR1 is LNHDA, CDR2 SQIVND, per germline (reference sequence).

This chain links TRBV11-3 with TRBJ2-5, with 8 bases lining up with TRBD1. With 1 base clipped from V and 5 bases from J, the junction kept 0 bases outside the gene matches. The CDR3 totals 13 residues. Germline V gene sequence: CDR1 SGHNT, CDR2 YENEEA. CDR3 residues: CASSLGDRETQYF. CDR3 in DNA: TGTGCCAGCAGCTTAGGGGACAGGGAGACCCAGTACTTC.

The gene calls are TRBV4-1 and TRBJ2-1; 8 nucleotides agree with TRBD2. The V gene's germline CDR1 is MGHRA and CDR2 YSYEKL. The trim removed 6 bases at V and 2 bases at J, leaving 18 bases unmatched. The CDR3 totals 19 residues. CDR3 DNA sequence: TGCGCCAGCAGACGGACACCGGGACTAGGAGCGGTTCCCTACAATGAGCAGTTCTTC. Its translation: CASRRTPGLGAVPYNEQFF.